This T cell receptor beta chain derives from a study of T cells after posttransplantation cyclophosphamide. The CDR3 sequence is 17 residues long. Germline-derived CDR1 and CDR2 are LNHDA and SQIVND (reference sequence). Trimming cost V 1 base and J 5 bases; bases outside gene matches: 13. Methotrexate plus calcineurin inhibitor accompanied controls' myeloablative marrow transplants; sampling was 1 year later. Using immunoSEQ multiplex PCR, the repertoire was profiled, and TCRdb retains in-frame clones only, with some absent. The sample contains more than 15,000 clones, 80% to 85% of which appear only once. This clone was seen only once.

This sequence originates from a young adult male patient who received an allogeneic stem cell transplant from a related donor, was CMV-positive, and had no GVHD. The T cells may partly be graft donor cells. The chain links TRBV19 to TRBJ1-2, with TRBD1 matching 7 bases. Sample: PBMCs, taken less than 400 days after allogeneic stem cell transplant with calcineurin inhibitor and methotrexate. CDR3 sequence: CASSIGPGQALSYGYTF. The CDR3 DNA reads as TGTGCCAGTAGTATAGGCCCCGGACAGGCCTTATCGTATGGCTACACCTTC. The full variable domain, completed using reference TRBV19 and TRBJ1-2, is DGGITQSPKYLFRKEGQNVTLSCEQNLNHDAMYWYRQDPGQGLRLIYYSQIVNDFQKGDIAEGYSVSREKKESFPLTVTSAQKNPTAFYLCASSIGPGQALSYGYTFGSGTRLTVV.